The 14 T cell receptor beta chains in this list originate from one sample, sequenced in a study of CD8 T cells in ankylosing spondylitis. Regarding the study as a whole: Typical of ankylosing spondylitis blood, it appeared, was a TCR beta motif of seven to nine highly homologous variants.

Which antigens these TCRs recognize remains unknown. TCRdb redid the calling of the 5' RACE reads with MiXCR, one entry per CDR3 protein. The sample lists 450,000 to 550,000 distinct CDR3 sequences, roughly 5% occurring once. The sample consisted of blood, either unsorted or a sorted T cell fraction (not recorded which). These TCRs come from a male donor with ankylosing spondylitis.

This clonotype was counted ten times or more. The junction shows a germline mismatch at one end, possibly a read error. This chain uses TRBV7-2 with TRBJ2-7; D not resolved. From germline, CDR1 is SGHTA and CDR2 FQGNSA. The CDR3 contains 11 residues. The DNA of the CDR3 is TGTGCCAGCAGCTTAATGGGCCACGCGGACTTC. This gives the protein CASSLMGHADF.

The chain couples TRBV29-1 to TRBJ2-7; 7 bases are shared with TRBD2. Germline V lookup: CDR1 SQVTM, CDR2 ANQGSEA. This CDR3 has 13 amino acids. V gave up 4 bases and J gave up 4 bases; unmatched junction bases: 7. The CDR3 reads CSVGGGTKYEQYF. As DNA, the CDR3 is TGCAGCGTTGGTGGCGGGACTAAGTACGAGCAGTACTTC.

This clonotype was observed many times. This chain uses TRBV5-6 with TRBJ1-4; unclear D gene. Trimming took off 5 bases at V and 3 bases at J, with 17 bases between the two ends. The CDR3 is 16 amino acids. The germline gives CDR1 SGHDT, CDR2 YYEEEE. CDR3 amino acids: CASRRTEPWANEKLFF. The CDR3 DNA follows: TGTGCCAGCAGACGGACCGAGCCCTGGGCTAATGAAAAACTGTTTTTT.

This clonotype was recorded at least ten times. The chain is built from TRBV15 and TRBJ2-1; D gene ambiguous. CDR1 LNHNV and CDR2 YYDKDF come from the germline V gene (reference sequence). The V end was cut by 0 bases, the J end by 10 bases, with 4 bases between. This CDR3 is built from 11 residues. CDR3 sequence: CATSRDREQFF. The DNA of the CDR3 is TGTGCCACCAGCAGAGATCGAGAGCAGTTCTTC.

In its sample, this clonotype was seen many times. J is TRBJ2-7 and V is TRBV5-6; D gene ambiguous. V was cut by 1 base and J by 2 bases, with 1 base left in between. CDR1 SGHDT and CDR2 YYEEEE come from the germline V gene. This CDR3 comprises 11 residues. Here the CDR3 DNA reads TGTGCCAGCAGCTTGCCCTACGAGCAGTACTTC. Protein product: CASSLPYEQYF.

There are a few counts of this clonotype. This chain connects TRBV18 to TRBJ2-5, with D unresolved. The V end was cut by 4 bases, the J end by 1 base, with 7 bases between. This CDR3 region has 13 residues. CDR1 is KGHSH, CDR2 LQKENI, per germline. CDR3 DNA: TGTGCCAGCTCACGGATCAGCCAAGAGACCCAGTACTTC. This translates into CASSRISQETQYF.

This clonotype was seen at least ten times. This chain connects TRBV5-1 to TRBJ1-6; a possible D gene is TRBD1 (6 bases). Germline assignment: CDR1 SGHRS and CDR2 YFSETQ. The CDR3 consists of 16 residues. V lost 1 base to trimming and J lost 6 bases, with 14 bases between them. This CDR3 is CASSLNFGQPNSPLHF. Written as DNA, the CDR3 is TGCGCCAGCAGCTTGAATTTCGGACAGCCTAATTCACCCCTCCACTTT.

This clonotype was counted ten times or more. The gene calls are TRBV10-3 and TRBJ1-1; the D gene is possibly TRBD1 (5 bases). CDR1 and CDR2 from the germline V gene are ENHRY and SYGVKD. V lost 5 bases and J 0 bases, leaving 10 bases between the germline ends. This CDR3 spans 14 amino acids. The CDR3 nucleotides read TGTGCCATCAGTCCGGGGCCCATGAACACTGAAGCTTTCTTT. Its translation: CAISPGPMNTEAFF.

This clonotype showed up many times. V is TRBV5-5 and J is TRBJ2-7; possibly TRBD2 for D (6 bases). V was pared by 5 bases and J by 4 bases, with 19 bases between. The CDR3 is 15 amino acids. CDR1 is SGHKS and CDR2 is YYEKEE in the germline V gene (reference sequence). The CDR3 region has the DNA TGTGCCAGCAGTCAACCGGGCGGGGTAACGTACGAGCAGTACTTC. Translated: CASSQPGGVTYEQYF.

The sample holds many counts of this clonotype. The CDR3 bases are TGTGCCAGCAGCCTGGGCGGGGTCAGATCTGGAAACACCATATATTTT. It translates to CASSLGGVRSGNTIYF. The V call is TRBV9, the J call TRBJ1-3, with D unclear. Germline CDR1 is SGDLS and CDR2 is YYNGEE. CDR3 length: 16 amino acids. The V end was cut by 4 bases, the J end by 1 base, with 15 bases between.

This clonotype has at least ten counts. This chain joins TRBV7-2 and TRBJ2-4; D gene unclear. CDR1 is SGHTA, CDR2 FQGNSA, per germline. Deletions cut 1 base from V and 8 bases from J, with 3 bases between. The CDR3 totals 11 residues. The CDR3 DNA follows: TGTGCCAGCAGCTTAGTGTACATTCAGTACTTC. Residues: CASSLVYIQYF.

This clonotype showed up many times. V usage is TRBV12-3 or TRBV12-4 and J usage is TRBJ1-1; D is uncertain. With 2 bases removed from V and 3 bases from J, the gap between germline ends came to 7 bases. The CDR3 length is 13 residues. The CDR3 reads CASSLTVYTEAFF. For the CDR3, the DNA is TGTGCCAGCAGTTTAACGGTTTACACTGAAGCTTTCTTT.

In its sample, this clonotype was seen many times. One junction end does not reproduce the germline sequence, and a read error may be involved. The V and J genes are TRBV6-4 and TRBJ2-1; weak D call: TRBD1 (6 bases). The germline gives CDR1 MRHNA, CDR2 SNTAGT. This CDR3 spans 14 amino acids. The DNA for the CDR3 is TGTGCCAGCAGTGCCGAAACAGGGTTACATAGAAAGGACTTC. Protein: CASSAETGLHRKDF.

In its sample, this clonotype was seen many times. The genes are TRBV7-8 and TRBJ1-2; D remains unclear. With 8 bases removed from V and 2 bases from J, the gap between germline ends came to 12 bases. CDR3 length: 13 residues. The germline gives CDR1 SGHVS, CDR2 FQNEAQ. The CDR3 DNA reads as TGTGCCAGCGGTCGCGGGATAAACTATGGCTACACCTTC. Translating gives CASGRGINYGYTF.